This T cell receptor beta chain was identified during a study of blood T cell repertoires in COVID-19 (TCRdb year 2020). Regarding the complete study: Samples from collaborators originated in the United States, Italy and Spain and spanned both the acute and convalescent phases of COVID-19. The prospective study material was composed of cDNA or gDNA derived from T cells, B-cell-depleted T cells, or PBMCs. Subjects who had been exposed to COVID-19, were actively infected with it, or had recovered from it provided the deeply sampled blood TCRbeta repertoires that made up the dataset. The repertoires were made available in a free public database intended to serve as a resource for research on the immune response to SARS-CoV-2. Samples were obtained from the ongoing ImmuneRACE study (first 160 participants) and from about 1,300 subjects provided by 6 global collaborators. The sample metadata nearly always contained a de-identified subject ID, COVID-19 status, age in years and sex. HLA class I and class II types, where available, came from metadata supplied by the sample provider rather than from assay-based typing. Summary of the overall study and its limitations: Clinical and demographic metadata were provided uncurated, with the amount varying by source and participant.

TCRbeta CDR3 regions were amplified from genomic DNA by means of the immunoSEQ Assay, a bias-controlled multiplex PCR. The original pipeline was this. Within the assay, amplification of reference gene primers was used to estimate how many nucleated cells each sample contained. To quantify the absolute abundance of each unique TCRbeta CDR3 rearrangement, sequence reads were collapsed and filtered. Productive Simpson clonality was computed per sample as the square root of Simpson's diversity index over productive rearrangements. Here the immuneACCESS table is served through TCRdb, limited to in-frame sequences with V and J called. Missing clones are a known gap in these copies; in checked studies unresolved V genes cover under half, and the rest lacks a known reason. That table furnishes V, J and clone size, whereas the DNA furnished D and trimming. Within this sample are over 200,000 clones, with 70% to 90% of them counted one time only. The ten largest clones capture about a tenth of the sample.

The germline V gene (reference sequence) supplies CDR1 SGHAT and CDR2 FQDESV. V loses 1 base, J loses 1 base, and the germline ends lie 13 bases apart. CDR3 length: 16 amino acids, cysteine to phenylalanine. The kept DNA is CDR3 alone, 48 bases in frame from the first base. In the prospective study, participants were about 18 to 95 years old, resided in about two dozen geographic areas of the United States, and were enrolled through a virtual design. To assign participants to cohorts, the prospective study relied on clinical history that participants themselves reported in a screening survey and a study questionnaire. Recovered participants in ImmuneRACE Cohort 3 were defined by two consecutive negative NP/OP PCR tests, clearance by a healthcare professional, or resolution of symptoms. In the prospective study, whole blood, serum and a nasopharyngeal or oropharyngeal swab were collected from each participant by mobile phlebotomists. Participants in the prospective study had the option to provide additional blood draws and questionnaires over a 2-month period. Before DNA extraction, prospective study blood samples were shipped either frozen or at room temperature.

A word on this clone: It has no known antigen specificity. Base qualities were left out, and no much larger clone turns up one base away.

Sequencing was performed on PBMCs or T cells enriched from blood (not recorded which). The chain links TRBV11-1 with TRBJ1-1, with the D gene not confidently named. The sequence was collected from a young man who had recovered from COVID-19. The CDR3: CASSLVTPGKNTEAFF. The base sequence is TGTGCCAGCAGCTTAGTGACTCCGGGGAAGAACACTGAAGCTTTCTTT.